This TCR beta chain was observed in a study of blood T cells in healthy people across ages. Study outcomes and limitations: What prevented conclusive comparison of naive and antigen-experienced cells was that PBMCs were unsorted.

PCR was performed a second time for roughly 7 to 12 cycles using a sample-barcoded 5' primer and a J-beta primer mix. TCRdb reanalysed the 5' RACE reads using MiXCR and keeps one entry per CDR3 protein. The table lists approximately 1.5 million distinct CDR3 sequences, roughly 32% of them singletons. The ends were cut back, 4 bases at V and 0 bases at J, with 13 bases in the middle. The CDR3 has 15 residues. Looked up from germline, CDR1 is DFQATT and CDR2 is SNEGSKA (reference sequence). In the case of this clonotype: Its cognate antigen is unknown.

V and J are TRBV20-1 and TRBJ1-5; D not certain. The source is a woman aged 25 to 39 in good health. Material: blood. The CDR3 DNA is TGCAGTGCTACCTCTCGCACCGATAGCAATCAGCCCCAGCATTTT. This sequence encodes CSATSRTDSNQPQHF.